This T cell receptor (beta chain) was profiled in a study of T-cell memory formation after mild COVID-19. Study-level information: TCR clusters were largely donor specific.

cDNA libraries for TCR alpha and TCR beta, carrying sample barcodes and UMIs, came from 5'RACE with constant-segment primers. TCRdb reanalysed the 5' RACE reads using MiXCR and keeps one entry per CDR3 protein. Of under 550,000 distinct CDR3 sequences in the sample, roughly 20% are singletons; the top ten hold about 12%. Findings and caveats of the study: The second-wave clones peaking on day 37 were not confirmed as SARS-CoV-2-specific. Clones contracting day 15 to 85 were balanced CD4/CD8; later expanders leaned CD4+.

Germline V gene data show CDR1 as SNHLY and CDR2 as FYNNEI. The CDR3 runs to 13 residues. J was trimmed by 5 bases and V by 4 bases; bases with no gene match: 2. Comment on this clonotype: Its target is unknown.

The chain joins TRBV2 to TRBJ1-2; TRBD1 matches at 9 bases. The receptor's source is an adult woman who had mild COVID-19 (a few samples of this study predate the infection). Cell type and time point are not known. Sequences were obtained from PBMCs or a T cell subset sorted from them (not recorded which). The CDR3 DNA follows: TGTGCCAGCAGTGGTGGGACAGGGTATGGCTACACCTTC. Its protein is CASSGGTGYGYTF. Variable domain in full (rest from reference TRBV2 and TRBJ1-2): EPEVTQTPSHQVTQMGQEVILRCVPISNHLYFYWYRQILGQKVEFLVSFYNNEISEKSEIFDDQFSVERPDGSNFTLKIRSTKLEDSAMYFCASSGGTGYGYTFGSGTRLTVV.